What follows is one T cell receptor beta chain and its context. Its target is not known. This sample is part of a study of blood T cells in healthy people across ages. General observations from the study: TCR beta diversity was tightly associated with the proportion of naive T cells.

Next came a second PCR, run for about 6 to 11 cycles, which used a sample-barcoded 5' primer along with a J-beta primer mix. TCRdb reprocessed the 5' RACE reads via MiXCR and lists one record per CDR3 protein. The sample gives some 1.5 million distinct CDR3 sequences, 25% to 30% of which show up once; 6.5% to 8.5% is in the top ten. The germline V and J ends were trimmed by 0 bases and 3 bases, with 13 bases remaining between them. The CDR3 runs to 16 residues. The germline V gene has CDR1 SGHRS and CDR2 YFSETQ. The TCR originated in a woman aged 25-40 years in good health. The rearrangement uses TRBV5-1 and TRBJ2-1; D unclear. Source material: blood. CDR3 residues: CASSLGSLESYNEQFF. The DNA of the CDR3 is TGCGCCAGCAGCTTGGGAAGCCTGGAAAGCTACAATGAGCAGTTCTTC.